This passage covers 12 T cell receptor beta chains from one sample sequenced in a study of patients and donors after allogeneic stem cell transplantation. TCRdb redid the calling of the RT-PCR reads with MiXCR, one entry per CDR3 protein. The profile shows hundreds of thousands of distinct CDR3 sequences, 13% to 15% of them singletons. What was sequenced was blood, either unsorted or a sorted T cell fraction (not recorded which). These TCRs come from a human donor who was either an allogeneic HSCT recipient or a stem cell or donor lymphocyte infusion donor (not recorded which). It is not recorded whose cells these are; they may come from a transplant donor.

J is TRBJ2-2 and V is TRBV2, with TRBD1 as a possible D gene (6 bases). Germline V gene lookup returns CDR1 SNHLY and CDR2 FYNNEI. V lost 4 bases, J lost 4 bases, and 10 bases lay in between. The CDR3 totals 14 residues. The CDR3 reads CASSAGQRTGELFF. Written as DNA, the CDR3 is TGTGCCAGCAGTGCTGGACAGCGCACCGGGGAGCTGTTTTTT.

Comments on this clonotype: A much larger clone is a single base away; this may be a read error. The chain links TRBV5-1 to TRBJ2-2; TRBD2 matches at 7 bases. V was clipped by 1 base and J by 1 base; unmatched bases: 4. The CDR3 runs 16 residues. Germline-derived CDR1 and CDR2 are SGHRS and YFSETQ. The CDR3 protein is CASSLTSVGNTGELFF. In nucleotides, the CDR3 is TGCGCCAGCAGCTTGACTAGCGTGGGGAACACCGGGGAGCTGTTTTTT.

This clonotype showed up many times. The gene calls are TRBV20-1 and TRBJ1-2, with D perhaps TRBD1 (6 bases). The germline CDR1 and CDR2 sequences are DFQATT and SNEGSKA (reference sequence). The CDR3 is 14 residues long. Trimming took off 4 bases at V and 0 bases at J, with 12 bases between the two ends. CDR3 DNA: TGCAGTGCTACGAGGGACAATTCTAACTATGGCTACACCTTC. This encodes CSATRDNSNYGYTF.

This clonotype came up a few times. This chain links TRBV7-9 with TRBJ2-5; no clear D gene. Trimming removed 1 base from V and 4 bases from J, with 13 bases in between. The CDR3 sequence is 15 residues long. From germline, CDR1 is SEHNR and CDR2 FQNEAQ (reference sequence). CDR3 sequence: CASSLGAVDIETQYF. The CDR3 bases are TGTGCCAGCAGCTTAGGCGCGGTGGATATAGAGACCCAGTACTTC.

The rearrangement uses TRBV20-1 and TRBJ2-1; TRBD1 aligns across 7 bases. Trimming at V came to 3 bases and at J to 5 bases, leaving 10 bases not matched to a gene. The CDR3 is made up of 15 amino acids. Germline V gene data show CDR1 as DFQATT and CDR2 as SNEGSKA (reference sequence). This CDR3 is CSASWTGFYNNEQFF. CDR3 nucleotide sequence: TGCAGTGCTAGTTGGACAGGCTTCTACAACAATGAGCAGTTCTTC.

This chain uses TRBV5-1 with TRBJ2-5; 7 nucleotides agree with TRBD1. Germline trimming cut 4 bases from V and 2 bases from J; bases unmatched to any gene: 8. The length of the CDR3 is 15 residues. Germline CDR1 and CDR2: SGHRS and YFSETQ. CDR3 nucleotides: TGCGCCAGCAGCCCGAGGGGGCGGTTTCAAGAGACCCAGTACTTC. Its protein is CASSPRGRFQETQYF.

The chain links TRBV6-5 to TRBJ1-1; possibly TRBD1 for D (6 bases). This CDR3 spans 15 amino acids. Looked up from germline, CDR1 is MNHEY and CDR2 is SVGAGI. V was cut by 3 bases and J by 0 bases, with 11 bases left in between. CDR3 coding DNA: TGTGCCAGCAGTTATGTGGACAGCTTGAACACTGAAGCTTTCTTT. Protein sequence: CASSYVDSLNTEAFF.

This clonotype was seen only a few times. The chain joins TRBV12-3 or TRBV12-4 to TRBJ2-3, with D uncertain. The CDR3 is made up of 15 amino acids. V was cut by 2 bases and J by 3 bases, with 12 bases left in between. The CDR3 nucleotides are TGTGCCAGCAGTTTAAACCTTTGGGGTACAGATACGCAGTATTTT. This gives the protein CASSLNLWGTDTQYF.

CDR3 bases: TGTGCCAGCAGCCAAGTATTTGGTGCGGGCGAGCAGTACTTC. Translating it yields CASSQVFGAGEQYF. This chain connects TRBV14 to TRBJ2-7; the D gene is possibly TRBD2 (5 bases). V was clipped by 1 base and J by 6 bases, with 13 bases between them. This CDR3 spans 14 amino acids. The germline V gene encodes CDR1 SGHDN and CDR2 FVKESK.

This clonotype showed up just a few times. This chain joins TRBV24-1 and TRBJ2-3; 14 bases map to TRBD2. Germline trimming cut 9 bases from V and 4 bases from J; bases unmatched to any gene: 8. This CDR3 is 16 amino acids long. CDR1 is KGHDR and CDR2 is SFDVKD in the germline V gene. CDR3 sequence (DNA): TGTGCCACCGGGACTAGCGGGAGTGGGGGCGCAGATACGCAGTATTTT. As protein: CATGTSGSGGADTQYF.

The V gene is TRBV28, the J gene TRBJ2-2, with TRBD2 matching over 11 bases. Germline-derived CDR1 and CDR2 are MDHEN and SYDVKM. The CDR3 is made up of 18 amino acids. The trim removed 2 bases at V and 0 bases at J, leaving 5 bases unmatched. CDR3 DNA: TGTGCCAGCAGTTTAGGGCTAGCGGGGGGACCGAACACCGGGGAGCTGTTTTTT. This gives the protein CASSLGLAGGPNTGELFF.

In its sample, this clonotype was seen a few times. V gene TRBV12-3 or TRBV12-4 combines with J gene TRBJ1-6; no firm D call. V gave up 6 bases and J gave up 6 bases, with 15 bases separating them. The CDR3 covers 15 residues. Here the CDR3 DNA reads TGTGCCAGCAGGCTGGGAGGGTCGGGTAATTCACCCCTCCACTTT. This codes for CASRLGGSGNSPLHF.